This TCR beta chain appears in the sequencing data of a study of shared clonotypes between healthy human individuals. Study-level information: Three plates each covered CD4 naive and memory; CD8 naive two, CD8 memory one. Study-level results: Generation of non-shared clonotypes was less probable than generation of clonotypes shared by all four donors. The authors sampled blood alone, and tissue repertoires likely differ.

A word on this clone: Its antigen remains unknown.

Some clones are missing from TCRdb's copy, which holds only in-frame ones; the method was immunoSEQ multiplex PCR. This sample has around 2.1 million clones; under 95% occur once, and the top ten carry 1.5% to 2%. Naive-designated CD8 cells lacked CD45RO, were positively enriched for CCR7, and omitted terminally differentiated effector memory CD45RA+ cells. Germline loops: CDR1 SQVTM, CDR2 ANQGSEA. The CDR3 length is 16 residues. V was pared by 2 bases and J by 1 base, with 8 bases of the junction left unmatched. The receptor's source is a young man in good health. Some clones in this sample may be carry-over from other donors' samples. Sequencing was performed on naive CD8+ T cells from PBMCs. The chain links TRBV29-1 to TRBJ2-3; 8 positions agree with TRBD1. The CDR3 is CSVEYLRGQGTDTQYF. The CDR3 DNA sequence: TGCAGCGTTGAATACCTCAGGGGGCAGGGCACAGATACGCAGTATTTT.